The 24 T cell receptor beta chains listed next were all sequenced from one sample in a study of technical replicates of blood from a few donors. The table came from immunoSEQ multiplex PCR; TCRdb's copy has only in-frame clones and leaves some out. The sample lists about 84,000 clones; just over 90% were seen once. Material: T cells isolated from PBMCs. The source of these receptors is a human donor in good health.

The chain has TRBV6-1 and TRBJ1-5; TRBD1 agrees at 7 bases. Per the germline V gene, CDR1 is MNHNS and CDR2 is SASEGT. The CDR3 runs to 15 residues. Unmatched junction bases numbered 6, after V lost 5 bases and J lost 2 bases. The CDR3 sequence: CASSLGGAGNQPQHF. DNA for the CDR3: TGTGCCAGCAGTTTAGGGGGCGCAGGCAATCAGCCCCAGCATTTT.

The V call is TRBV2, the J call TRBJ1-5, with D tentatively TRBD1 (5 bases). CDR3 length: 16 residues. V was trimmed by 6 bases and J by 5 bases, leaving 20 bases between them. CDR1 and CDR2 from the germline V gene are SNHLY and FYNNEI. The CDR3 here is CASRGTGSERDQPQHF. As DNA, the CDR3 is TGTGCCAGCAGAGGGACGGGGTCCGAGCGGGATCAGCCCCAGCATTTT.

The V and J genes are TRBV28 and TRBJ2-5; TRBD2 aligns across 12 bases. The junction had 5 bases not matched to a gene; V was cut back by 5 bases and J by 4 bases. CDR1 and CDR2 from the germline V gene are MDHEN and SYDVKM. This CDR3 contains 15 residues. The CDR3 DNA sequence: TGTGCCAGCAGTGCTAGCGGGAGGGCCCTAGAGACCCAGTACTTC. This sequence encodes CASSASGRALETQYF. Based on the CDR3 plus reference TRBV28 and TRBJ2-5, the full variable domain is DVKVTQSSRYLVKRTGEKVFLECVQDMDHENMFWYRQDPGLGLRLIYFSYDVKMKEKGDIPEGYSVSREKKERFSLILESASTNQTSMYLCASSASGRALETQYFGPGTRLLVL.

The chain combines TRBV29-1 with TRBJ2-1; TRBD2 aligns across 13 bases. The CDR3 contains 16 residues. Germline V gene lookup returns CDR1 SQVTM and CDR2 ANQGSEA. The J segment lost 2 bases and the V segment lost 8 bases, leaving 9 bases of the junction unmatched. In DNA form, the CDR3 reads TGCAGCACCGTAAGAGGGACTAGCGGGACCTACAATGAGCAGTTCTTC. This encodes CSTVRGTSGTYNEQFF.

The V call is TRBV6-6, the J call TRBJ1-1; no clear D gene. The CDR3 is 12 residues long. With 3 bases removed from V and 5 bases from J, the gap between germline ends came to 7 bases. Looked up from germline, CDR1 is MNHNY and CDR2 is SVGAGI (reference sequence). CDR3 in amino acids: CASSYTGTEAFF. The CDR3 DNA reads as TGTGCCAGCAGTTATACGGGAACTGAAGCTTTCTTT.

The CDR3 loop reads CASSIYRGRPAEQFF. DNA for the CDR3: TGTGCCAGTAGTATATACAGGGGGCGGCCTGCTGAGCAGTTCTTC. This sequence joins TRBV19 and TRBJ2-1; TRBD1 matches 9 bases. The J segment lost 9 bases and the V segment lost 2 bases, leaving 8 bases of the junction unmatched. The CDR3 has 15 residues. Germline CDR1 LNHDA, CDR2 SQIVND (reference sequence).

This sequence joins TRBV29-1 and TRBJ2-3, with 8 bases fitting TRBD1. The CDR3 loop spans 14 amino acids. Germline V gives CDR1 SQVTM, CDR2 ANQGSEA. V gave up 4 bases and J gave up 0 bases; unmatched junction bases: 3. CDR3 sequence reads: CSVVTGASTDTQYF. CDR3 nucleotide sequence: TGCAGCGTTGTGACAGGGGCTAGCACAGATACGCAGTATTTT.

The V gene is TRBV7-6, the J gene TRBJ2-2; a weak D match, TRBD2 (5 bases). CDR1 SGHVS and CDR2 FNYEAQ come from the germline V gene. The germline V and J ends were trimmed by 2 bases and 0 bases, with 19 bases remaining between them. This CDR3 has 19 residues. This CDR3 reads CASSLILDLTPSNTGELFF. The CDR3 DNA reads TGTGCCAGCAGCTTAATTTTGGACTTAACTCCATCGAACACCGGGGAGCTGTTTTTT.

This chain links TRBV5-1 with TRBJ1-4; the D gene is possibly TRBD1 (5 bases). The CDR3 spans 17 residues. Germline loops: CDR1 SGHRS, CDR2 YFSETQ. Trimming shortened V by 4 bases and J by 0 bases, and 16 bases separated the two germline ends. CDR3 bases: TGCGCCAGCAGCGGAAGACAGAACTCAGCAACTAATGAAAAACTGTTTTTT. Translating gives CASSGRQNSATNEKLFF.

The chain is built from TRBV28 and TRBJ2-1; 8 bases are a match to TRBD2. The germline V gene encodes CDR1 MDHEN and CDR2 SYDVKM. The V gene end was trimmed by 5 bases and the J gene end by 7 bases; junction bases not matched to a gene: 7. The CDR3 runs to 14 residues. The CDR3 spells CASSATSARNEQFF. The CDR3 bases are TGTGCCAGCAGTGCGACTAGCGCCCGAAATGAGCAGTTCTTC.

Only one count was recorded for this clone. The rearrangement joins TRBV7-9 to TRBJ2-3; 9 positions match TRBD2. CDR1 and CDR2 from the germline V gene are SEHNR and FQNEAQ (reference sequence). The CDR3 is made up of 15 amino acids. V gave up 3 bases and J gave up 3 bases; unmatched junction bases: 4. DNA for the CDR3: TGTGCCAGCAGCTTTGCGCGGGGGGGAACAGATACGCAGTATTTT. Protein sequence: CASSFARGGTDTQYF.

As regards this clone: The junction does not match germline at one end; this may be a read error. V usage is TRBV7-2 and J usage is TRBJ2-7, with 12 positions matching TRBD2. Germline V CDR1 and CDR2: SGHTA, FQGNSA. The CDR3 length is 14 residues. The CDR3 reads CASSLAGGPYEQYF. CDR3 sequence (DNA): TGTGCCAGCAGCCTAGCGGGGGGGCCGTACGAGCAGTACTTC.

The CDR3 nucleotides are TGCAGCACCAAGACTAGCGGGGGGGCAGATACGCAGTATTTT. Translation gives CSTKTSGGADTQYF. The rearrangement uses TRBV29-1 and TRBJ2-3, with 14 bases fitting TRBD2. J lost 4 bases, V lost 8 bases, and 5 bases had no gene match. Germline loops: CDR1 SQVTM, CDR2 ANQGSEA. The CDR3 consists of 14 residues.

The rearrangement uses TRBV15 and TRBJ2-2, with D hard to call. V lost 0 bases and J 0 bases, leaving 5 bases between the germline ends. From germline, CDR1 is LNHNV and CDR2 YYDKDF (reference sequence). The CDR3 covers 15 residues. CDR3 sequence (DNA): TGTGCCACCAGCAGAGATCGGTCGAACACCGGGGAGCTGTTTTTT. It specifies CATSRDRSNTGELFF.

The rearrangement uses TRBV29-1 and TRBJ2-3; no definite D call. Germline assignment: CDR1 SQVTM and CDR2 ANQGSEA. The length of the CDR3 is 17 residues. Trimming cost V 0 bases and J 8 bases, with 24 bases left between them. The CDR3 region has the DNA TGCAGCGTTGAAGATCTTGCCCCCAACGAGAGCGTCGGTACGCAGTATTTT. It specifies CSVEDLAPNESVGTQYF.

V is TRBV14 and J is TRBJ2-2; D perhaps matches TRBD2 (5 bases). Trimming shortened V by 4 bases and J by 6 bases, and 15 bases separated the two germline ends. This CDR3 is built from 15 residues. In germline, CDR1 is SGHDN, CDR2 FVKESK. The CDR3 DNA follows: TGTGCCAGCAGCCTCCGGTATATCGGGGCCGGGGAGCTGTTTTTT. Residues: CASSLRYIGAGELFF.

A single count supports this clone. The CDR3 sequence is CASSQVQPAGNFLLSLQNIQYF. The DNA of the CDR3 is TGCGCCAGCAGCCAAGTTCAGCCAGCGGGAAATTTCCTCCTTTCCCTCCAAAACATTCAGTACTTC. V and J are TRBV4-1 and TRBJ2-4, with TRBD2 identical over 7 bases. The V gene end was trimmed by 1 base and the J gene end by 5 bases; junction bases not matched to a gene: 26. This CDR3 is built from 22 residues. Germline-derived CDR1 and CDR2 are MGHRA and YSYEKL.

The chain has TRBV29-1 and TRBJ2-5; 9 bases agree with TRBD2. CDR3 length: 14 amino acids. V gave up 4 bases and J gave up 1 base; unmatched junction bases: 4. Per germline, CDR1 SQVTM and CDR2 ANQGSEA. Here the CDR3 reads CSVARSGGQETQYF. In nucleotides, the CDR3 is TGCAGCGTTGCTCGTAGCGGGGGCCAAGAGACCCAGTACTTC.

The chain carries TRBV19 and TRBJ2-2, with 8 bases identical to TRBD2. The CDR3 has 15 amino acids. Germline V gene lookup returns CDR1 LNHDA and CDR2 SQIVND (reference sequence). J was trimmed by 6 bases and V by 10 bases; bases with no gene match: 13. The CDR3 here is CATKAGTSESGELFF. CDR3 nucleotides: TGTGCCACCAAAGCGGGGACTAGTGAATCCGGGGAGCTGTTTTTT.

This sequence joins TRBV19 and TRBJ1-2, with TRBD1 matching 7 bases. Trimming at V came to 0 bases and at J to 8 bases, leaving 6 bases not matched to a gene. Germline lookup yields CDR1 LNHDA and CDR2 SQIVND (reference sequence). This CDR3 spans 14 amino acids. This CDR3 is CASSIDQGGLGYTF. CDR3 DNA: TGTGCCAGTAGTATAGATCAGGGGGGTTTGGGCTACACCTTC.

The chain uses TRBV5-4 and TRBJ2-5, with TRBD1 as a possible D gene (6 bases). Germline V CDR1 and CDR2: SGHNT, YYREEE (reference sequence). The CDR3 has 17 amino acids. The V gene lost 0 bases and the J gene lost 0 bases, with 15 bases spanning the gap. CDR3 bases: TGTGCCAGCAGCTTGGGGGACACCTCTCTGTACCAAGAGACCCAGTACTTC. Its translation: CASSLGDTSLYQETQYF.

The chain recombines TRBV7-9 with TRBJ2-7; D gene ambiguous. Germline assignment: CDR1 SEHNR and CDR2 FQNEAQ (reference sequence). This CDR3 region has 12 residues. Between the trimmed V and J ends, which lost 1 base and 5 bases, there was a span of 6 bases. This chain's CDR3 is CASSLGSDEQYF. The DNA of the CDR3 is TGTGCCAGCAGCTTAGGGTCGGACGAGCAGTACTTC.

The chain has TRBV7-9 and TRBJ1-3, with D perhaps matching TRBD1 (6 bases). CDR1 SEHNR and CDR2 FQNEAQ come from the germline V gene (reference sequence). The CDR3 spans 17 residues. The V end was cut by 11 bases, the J end by 0 bases, with 23 bases between. CDR3 loop: CAVRDTIPLFSGNTIYF. CDR3 sequence (DNA): TGTGCCGTACGGGACACCATACCTCTTTTCTCTGGAAACACCATATATTTT.

The rearrangement uses TRBV4-1 and TRBJ1-2; D gene unclear. The ends were cut back, 0 bases at V and 5 bases at J, with 13 bases in the middle. The CDR3 is 15 amino acids. CDR1 is MGHRA and CDR2 is YSYEKL in the germline V gene. The DNA for the CDR3 is TGCGCCAGCAGCCAAGATGCGAAGGCCGGGTATGGCTACACCTTC. It encodes CASSQDAKAGYGYTF.